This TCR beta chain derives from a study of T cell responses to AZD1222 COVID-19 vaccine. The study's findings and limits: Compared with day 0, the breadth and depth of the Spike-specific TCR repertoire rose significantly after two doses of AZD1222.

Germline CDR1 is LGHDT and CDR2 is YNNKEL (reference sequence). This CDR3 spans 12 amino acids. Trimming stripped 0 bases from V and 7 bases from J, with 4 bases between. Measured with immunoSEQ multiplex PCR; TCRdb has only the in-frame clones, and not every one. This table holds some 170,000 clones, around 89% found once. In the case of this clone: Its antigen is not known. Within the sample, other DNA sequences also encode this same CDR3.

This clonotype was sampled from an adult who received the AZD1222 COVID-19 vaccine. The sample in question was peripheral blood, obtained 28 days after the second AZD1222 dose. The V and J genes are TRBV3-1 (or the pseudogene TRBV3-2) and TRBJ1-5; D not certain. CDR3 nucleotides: TGTGCCAGCAGCCAAGAGGGACAGCCCCAGCATTTT. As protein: CASSQEGQPQHF.